One sample yielded the 3 T cell receptor beta chains listed below, sequenced in a study of blood T cell repertoires in COVID-19. TCRdb's copy holds only in-frame clones and misses some; the assay was immunoSEQ multiplex PCR. The sample includes about 250,000 clones, around four fifths of them seen just once. Material for sequencing was peripheral blood. The origin of the receptors is a woman aged 40 to 50 with active or convalescent COVID-19.

In this sample, this clone turned up a few times. This chain uses TRBV5-1 with TRBJ1-1; a possible D gene is TRBD1 (6 bases). The CDR3 has 14 amino acids. From germline, CDR1 is SGHRS and CDR2 YFSETQ. V lost 0 bases and J 2 bases, leaving 8 bases between the germline ends. The CDR3 coding sequence is TGCGCCAGCAGCTTGGATGGGGGCAACACTGAAGCTTTCTTT. The encoded protein is CASSLDGGNTEAFF.

The chain uses TRBV6-5 and TRBJ2-2, with TRBD1 identical over 9 bases. Trimming cost V 8 bases and J 7 bases; bases outside gene matches: 5. The CDR3 contains 13 residues. Germline V gives CDR1 MNHEY, CDR2 SVGAGI. The CDR3 region has the DNA TGTGCCAGCGAGGACAGGGGTGACGGGGAGCTGTTTTTT. It specifies CASEDRGDGELFF.

CDR3 in amino acids: CASKHRTVNEQYF. CDR3 nucleotide sequence: TGTGCCAGCAAGCACAGGACAGTAAACGAGCAGTACTTC. V and J are TRBV6-5 and TRBJ2-7, with D tentatively TRBD1 (6 bases). The CDR3 consists of 13 residues. The V end lost 7 bases, the J end lost 5 bases, and 15 bases lay between the germline ends. Germline CDR1 is MNHEY and CDR2 is SVGAGI.